The source of this TCR beta chain is a study of T cell repertoires in cytomegalovirus infection. Turning to the study itself: From public TCR beta signatures came an indication of both CMV infection and matching HLA type. General study findings and limits: What dominated the ex vivo response were HLA-C-restricted CMV-specific TCR beta clonotypes. Cumulative frequency (of public TCR beta family members) identified carriers of CMV plus the relevant HLA.

V dropped 1 base and J dropped 6 bases, with 3 bases sitting between them. In germline, CDR1 is DFQATT, CDR2 SNEGSKA (reference sequence). The CDR3 spans 11 residues. Each CDR3 protein gets one entry after TCRdb re-called the reads with MiXCR. The data show some 400,000 distinct CDR3 sequences, 18% seen once. This clonotype appeared a few times. The antigen remains undetermined. Sequencing was performed on PBMCs. This TCR was sampled from a human donor in good health (CMV status not recorded). Some clones in this sample may be carry-over from other donors' samples. The chain uses TRBV20-1 and TRBJ2-2; no reliable D call. The CDR3 region has the DNA TGCAGTGCTAGAGGTTCCGGGGAGCTGTTTTTT. Its translation: CSARGSGELFF.